This TCR beta chain was documented in a study of blood T cell repertoires in COVID-19. Study information: The origin of the acute and convalescent COVID-19 samples was the United States, Italy and Spain.

CDR3 length: 14 amino acids. Germline CDR1 reads KGHSH; CDR2 reads LQKENI. Trimming left V 3 bases short and J 5 bases short, with 13 bases between. A single count supports this clone. Some clones are missing from TCRdb's copy, which holds only in-frame ones; the method was immunoSEQ multiplex PCR. The repertoire includes roughly 100,000 clones, nearly 90% of them detected once, and under 2.5% sits in the top ten. The V and J genes are TRBV18 and TRBJ2-5, with D maybe TRBD1 (7 bases). Source material: peripheral blood. The clonotype comes from a middle-aged man with active COVID-19. This CDR3 reads CASSPRRGPETQYF. In nucleotides, the CDR3 is TGTGCCAGCTCACCGAGGAGGGGGCCGGAGACCCAGTACTTC.